These 32 T cell receptor beta chains were sequenced from one sample in a study of T cells after somatic rescue of genetic block. The assay was immunoSEQ multiplex PCR, and TCRdb's table has in-frame clones only and misses some. The sample carries tens of thousands of clones, around 96% recorded once. The sample consisted of peripheral blood mononuclear cells (PBMCs). These receptors were obtained from a child less than two years old.

The J gene is TRBJ2-5, the V gene TRBV9; possible D gene TRBD2, 5 bases. The V end lost 3 bases, the J end lost 5 bases, and 8 bases lay between the germline ends. Germline CDR1 is SGDLS and CDR2 is YYNGEE. The CDR3 is made up of 12 amino acids. CDR3 region: CASSGRGETQYF. DNA of the CDR3: TGTGCCAGCAGCGGTAGAGGGGAGACCCAGTACTTC.

The V gene is TRBV5-6, the J gene TRBJ2-3; weak D call: TRBD1 (6 bases). Germline lookup yields CDR1 SGHDT and CDR2 YYEEEE. V was clipped by 5 bases and J by 4 bases, with 8 bases between them. There are 12 residues in the CDR3. As DNA, the CDR3 is TGTGCCAGCAGGGCAGGGGCAGATACGCAGTATTTT. Translating it yields CASRAGADTQYF.

This chain uses TRBV13 with TRBJ1-2, with D maybe TRBD1 (6 bases). Looked up from germline, CDR1 is PRHDT and CDR2 is FYEKMQ (reference sequence). The ends were cut back, 3 bases at V and 6 bases at J, with 11 bases in the middle. This CDR3 comprises 13 residues. The CDR3 loop reads CASSFGQGHGYTF. CDR3 nucleotide sequence: TGTGCCAGCAGCTTCGGGCAGGGGCATGGCTACACCTTC.

The V call is TRBV21-1, the J call TRBJ2-7; the table's D gene call, TRBD1, was not cross checked with the DNA. TRBV21-1 is a listed pseudogene. The CDR3 is made up of 12 amino acids. This chain's CDR3 is CASTVCTYEQYF. CDR3 DNA: TGTGCCAGCACAGTGTGCACCTACGAGCAGTACTTC.

The V gene is TRBV10-2, the J gene TRBJ2-3, with TRBD2 matching 9 bases. Germline values: CDR1 WSHSY, CDR2 SAAADI. Losses at the gene ends were 6 bases for V and 2 bases for J; bases not matched to a gene: 3. This CDR3 has 14 residues. CDR3 sequence (DNA): TGCGCCAGCAGCTCTAGCGGGAACACAGATACGCAGTATTTT. Translation: CASSSSGNTDTQYF.

A remark on this clone: Relative to the germline gene, one junction end is altered; a read error may explain this. Other nucleotide sequences in the sample specify the same CDR3. This chain uses TRBV9 with TRBJ1-2; D remains unclear. This CDR3 is built from 14 residues. Germline V gene data show CDR1 as SGDLS and CDR2 as YYNGEE. As DNA, the CDR3 is TGCGCCAGCAGCCCAGAAGGGATAGGACCAAGCTACACCTTC. Translation: CASSPEGIGPSYTF.

The chain couples TRBV7-9 to TRBJ1-4; a possible D gene is TRBD1 (5 bases). The CDR3 spans 15 residues. With 0 bases removed from V and 4 bases from J, the gap between germline ends came to 9 bases. Germline V gene sequence: CDR1 SEHNR, CDR2 FQNEAQ (reference sequence). The CDR3 is CASSLAGRNNEKLFF. CDR3 in DNA: TGTGCCAGCAGCTTAGCGGGGCGAAATAATGAAAAACTGTTTTTT.

A remark on this clone: The germline gene is not matched at one end of the junction; a read error may be the cause. The chain couples TRBV10-3 to TRBJ2-7, with D possibly TRBD2 on 5 matching bases. Looked up from germline, CDR1 is ENHRY and CDR2 is SYGVKD. This CDR3 contains 13 residues. In nucleotides, the CDR3 is TGTGCCATCGGTGAGGGCTATTCCTACGAGCAGTACTTC. Amino acids: CAIGEGYSYEQYF.

The rearrangement links TRBV5-1 to TRBJ2-7, with D possibly matching TRBD1 (7 bases). CDR1 and CDR2 from the germline V gene are SGHRS and YFSETQ. The CDR3 has 13 amino acids. The V end lost 1 base, the J end lost 6 bases, and 11 bases lay between the germline ends. The CDR3 DNA reads as TGCGCCAGCAGCTTGTGGCAGGGGGGCGAGCAGTACTTC. Its translation: CASSLWQGGEQYF.

The chain joins TRBV4-3 to TRBJ1-5, with a possible D match to TRBD1 (5 bases). CDR1 and CDR2 (germline): LGHNA, YSLEER. V lost 1 base to trimming and J lost 2 bases, with 6 bases between them. The CDR3 is 14 amino acids. The CDR3 region is CASSQVQGNQPQHF. Here the CDR3 DNA reads TGCGCCAGCAGCCAAGTACAGGGCAATCAGCCCCAGCATTTT.

This chain links TRBV10-1 with TRBJ2-7; D not resolved. V shed 5 bases and J shed 2 bases, with 13 bases lying between them. This CDR3 has 14 amino acids. Germline values: CDR1 WNHNN, CDR2 SYGVQD (reference sequence). The CDR3 here is CASSSGQEPYEQYF. CDR3 nucleotides: TGCGCCAGCAGTTCAGGCCAGGAACCCTACGAGCAGTACTTC.

This rearrangement joins TRBV5-1 to TRBJ1-6, with 11 bases fitting TRBD1. CDR1 SGHRS and CDR2 YFSETQ come from the germline V gene. The trim removed 3 bases at V and 5 bases at J, leaving 7 bases unmatched. The CDR3 runs 17 residues. The chain's CDR3 is CASSSPGQGVDNSPLHF. DNA of the CDR3: TGCGCCAGCAGCTCCCCGGGACAGGGGGTGGATAATTCACCCCTCCACTTT.

This chain connects TRBV7-4 to TRBJ1-5; the match to TRBD1 covers 7 bases. The trim removed 2 bases at V and 6 bases at J, leaving 22 bases unmatched. Germline values: CDR1 SGHVT, CDR2 SQSDAQ. The CDR3 sequence is 20 residues long. This chain's CDR3 is CASSLRSWGQPVGCRQPQHF. The CDR3 DNA is TGTGCCAGCAGCTTAAGGTCCTGGGGACAGCCGGTTGGGTGCCGTCAGCCCCAGCATTTT.

The V call is TRBV2, the J call TRBJ2-3; D might be TRBD1 (6 bases). CDR1 SNHLY and CDR2 FYNNEI come from the germline V gene. The CDR3 sequence is 15 residues long. V was pared by 5 bases and J by 6 bases, with 18 bases between. This CDR3 reads CASSFDLHRADTQYF. The CDR3 DNA is TGTGCCAGCAGTTTTGATTTACACAGGGCGGATACGCAGTATTTT.

This chain joins TRBV7-9 and TRBJ2-3; 8 nucleotides line up with TRBD2. Per the germline V gene, CDR1 is SEHNR and CDR2 is FQNEAQ (reference sequence). The J segment lost 5 bases and the V segment lost 5 bases, leaving 12 bases of the junction unmatched. This CDR3 has 16 residues. CDR3 in DNA: TGTGCCAGCAGCCCCGTGAGAGCGGGAGTACGAGATACGCAGTATTTT. It translates to CASSPVRAGVRDTQYF.

This chain uses TRBV28 with TRBJ1-3, with D unresolved. V lost 2 bases, J lost 5 bases, and 7 bases lay in between. Germline CDR1 and CDR2: MDHEN and SYDVKM. The CDR3 has 13 residues. CDR3 sequence reads: CASSLDPRNTIYF. The DNA for the CDR3 is TGTGCCAGCAGTTTAGACCCCCGAAACACCATATATTTT.

This chain joins TRBV7-2 and TRBJ1-5, with TRBD1 matching 7 bases. The CDR3 is 14 amino acids. Germline loops: CDR1 SGHTA, CDR2 FQGNSA. Trimming took 3 bases from V and 3 from J; bases not matched to a gene: 2. The CDR3 loop reads CASSLGQPNQPQHF. Here the CDR3 DNA reads TGTGCCAGCAGCTTGGGACAGCCCAATCAGCCCCAGCATTTT.

The J gene is TRBJ2-6, the V gene TRBV27; unclear D gene. The CDR3 sequence is 14 residues long. V gave up 1 base and J gave up 1 base, with 2 bases separating them. Germline values: CDR1 MNHEY, CDR2 SMNVEV (reference sequence). CDR3 loop: CASSLWSGANVLTF. CDR3 sequence (DNA): TGTGCCAGCAGTTTATGGTCTGGGGCCAACGTCCTGACTTTC.

About this clone: This sample also contains other DNA sequences that code for the same CDR3. V gene TRBV27 combines with J gene TRBJ1-5, with TRBD1 matching over 8 bases. Germline V lookup: CDR1 MNHEY, CDR2 SMNVEV (reference sequence). The junction had 6 bases not matched to a gene; V was cut back by 6 bases and J by 2 bases. The CDR3 is 15 amino acids. In DNA form, the CDR3 reads TGTGCCAGCAGCTTAAACAGGGGGGGCAATCAGCCCCAGCATTTT. Translating gives CASSLNRGGNQPQHF.

The chain couples TRBV20-1 to TRBJ2-4; the D is unclear. Trimming removed 2 bases from V and 5 bases from J, with 1 base in between. The germline gives CDR1 DFQATT, CDR2 SNEGSKA (reference sequence). CDR3 length: 10 amino acids. In DNA form, the CDR3 reads TGCAGTGCTAGACAAAACATTCAGTACTTC. Translation: CSARQNIQYF.

The rearrangement links TRBV9 to TRBJ2-3, with a possible D match to TRBD1 (5 bases). Trimming took 0 bases from V and 9 from J, leaving 5 bases between them. The CDR3 has 11 residues. CDR1 is SGDLS, CDR2 YYNGEE, per germline. The CDR3 is CASSVAGTQYF. In nucleotides, the CDR3 is TGTGCCAGCAGCGTAGCAGGGACGCAGTATTTT.

This clone was seen a few times. The rearrangement uses TRBV10-3 and TRBJ1-2; the D is unclear. Germline-derived CDR1 and CDR2 are ENHRY and SYGVKD. Trimming shortened V by 0 bases and J by 0 bases, and 8 bases separated the two germline ends. This CDR3 contains 15 residues. The CDR3 sequence is CAISESGIANYGYTF. The DNA of the CDR3 is TGTGCCATCAGTGAGTCGGGGATCGCTAACTATGGCTACACCTTC.

The rearrangement uses TRBV13 and TRBJ2-3, with unresolved D. This CDR3 has 14 residues. CDR1 is PRHDT, CDR2 FYEKMQ, per germline (reference sequence). V dropped 1 base and J dropped 1 base, with 6 bases sitting between them. CDR3 nucleotide sequence: TGTGCCAGCAGCTTAGCTGGGGGCACAGATACGCAGTATTTT. As protein: CASSLAGGTDTQYF.

This sequence joins TRBV5-1 and TRBJ1-4, with D perhaps matching TRBD1 (5 bases). The CDR3 loop spans 14 amino acids. Germline-derived CDR1 and CDR2 are SGHRS and YFSETQ. V dropped 5 bases and J dropped 0 bases, with 8 bases sitting between them. CDR3 loop: CASSFRATNEKLFF. In DNA, the CDR3 is TGCGCCAGCAGTTTCAGGGCAACTAATGAAAAACTGTTTTTT.

This chain connects TRBV7-2 to TRBJ2-7; TRBD2 aligns across 13 bases. V shed 5 bases and J 7 bases; nucleotides not matched to a gene: 5. The CDR3 totals 14 residues. Germline CDR1 is SGHTA and CDR2 is FQGNSA. The CDR3 sequence is CASSATSGRAEQYF. DNA for the CDR3: TGTGCCAGCAGCGCAACTAGCGGGAGGGCGGAGCAGTACTTC. The full variable domain, rest sourced from reference TRBV7-2 and TRBJ2-7, is GAGVSQSPSNKVTEKGKDVELRCDPISGHTALYWYRQSLGQGLEFLIYFQGNSAPDKSGLPSDRFSAERTGGSVSTLTIQRTQQEDSAVYLCASSATSGRAEQYFGPGTRLTVT.

The chain couples TRBV2 to TRBJ2-7, with 11 nucleotides matching TRBD1. The CDR3 extends over 15 amino acids. The junction had 4 bases not matched to a gene; V was cut back by 6 bases and J by 0 bases. Per germline, CDR1 SNHLY and CDR2 FYNNEI. The CDR3 protein is CASSIGTGGSYEQYF. CDR3 DNA sequence: TGTGCCAGCAGCATAGGGACAGGGGGCTCCTACGAGCAGTACTTC. The full variable domain, rest sourced from reference TRBV2 and TRBJ2-7, is EPEVTQTPSHQVTQMGQEVILRCVPISNHLYFYWYRQILGQKVEFLVSFYNNEISEKSEIFDDQFSVERPDGSNFTLKIRSTKLEDSAMYFCASSIGTGGSYEQYFGPGTRLTVT.

This clone appeared a few times. The J gene is TRBJ1-5, the V gene TRBV10-1, with TRBD1 identical over 7 bases. This CDR3 has 15 residues. With V trimmed by 6 bases and J by 0 bases, 5 bases remained unmatched. The germline V gene has CDR1 WNHNN and CDR2 SYGVQD (reference sequence). The CDR3 loop is CASSRTGYSNQPQHF. The CDR3 region has the DNA TGCGCCAGCAGCAGGACAGGCTATAGCAATCAGCCCCAGCATTTT.

The genes are TRBV7-2 and TRBJ2-7; D call uncertain. Germline CDR1 and CDR2: SGHTA and FQGNSA. The CDR3 is made up of 12 amino acids. Trimming pared 0 bases from V and 6 bases from J, leaving 6 bases between. The chain's CDR3 is CASSLAPSEQYF. The CDR3 DNA follows: TGTGCCAGCAGCTTAGCCCCTAGCGAGCAGTACTTC. Supplemented by reference TRBV7-2 and TRBJ2-7, the full variable domain reads GAGVSQSPSNKVTEKGKDVELRCDPISGHTALYWYRQSLGQGLEFLIYFQGNSAPDKSGLPSDRFSAERTGGSVSTLTIQRTQQEDSAVYLCASSLAPSEQYFGPGTRLTVT.

The chain employs TRBV15 and TRBJ1-5; 8 bases are shared with TRBD1. V gave up 4 bases and J gave up 2 bases; unmatched junction bases: 4. Germline CDR1 reads LNHNV; CDR2 reads YYDKDF (reference sequence). This CDR3 comprises 15 residues. CDR3 loop: CATSKMTGGNQPQHF. In DNA form, the CDR3 reads TGTGCCACCAGCAAAATGACAGGGGGCAATCAGCCCCAGCATTTT. The whole variable domain, filled in from reference TRBV15 and TRBJ1-5, reads DAMVIQNPRYQVTQFGKPVTLSCSQTLNHNVMYWYQQKSSQAPKLLFHYYDKDFNNEADTPDNFQSRRPNTSFCFLDIRSPGLGDTAMYLCATSKMTGGNQPQHFGDGTRLSIL.

This clone was observed a single time. V gene TRBV5-6 combines with J gene TRBJ1-2, with D possibly matching TRBD1 (6 bases). CDR1 is SGHDT and CDR2 is YYEEEE in the germline V gene. The CDR3 is 14 residues long. V was trimmed by 0 bases and J by 3 bases, leaving 9 bases between them. The CDR3 DNA reads as TGTGCCAGCAGCTTGGAGGGGGGGCACTATGGCTACACCTTC. Translation gives CASSLEGGHYGYTF.

This clone was seen a single time. V usage is TRBV9 and J usage is TRBJ1-6; D is uncertain. Looked up from germline, CDR1 is SGDLS and CDR2 is YYNGEE. CDR3 length: 16 residues. V lost 4 bases to trimming and J lost 7 bases, with 18 bases between them. In nucleotides, the CDR3 is TGTGCCAGCAGCTCACCTCCCGGGTTCGCCAATTCACCCCTCCACTTT. It yields the protein CASSSPPGFANSPLHF.

As DNA, the CDR3 is TGTGCCAGTGGGGGTAGGGGCTACACCTTC. It is translated as CASGGRGYTF. V usage is TRBV27 and J usage is TRBJ1-2, with D possibly being TRBD1 (5 bases). The germline V gene encodes CDR1 MNHEY and CDR2 SMNVEV (reference sequence). The V and J ends lost 9 bases and 8 bases respectively, with 10 bases between them. CDR3 length: 10 residues.